A single sample gave rise to the 10 T cell receptor beta chains below, sequenced in a study of cytomegalovirus exposure and HLA in healthy donors. With 60 Vbeta and 13 Jbeta primers, the PCR was carried out. Data came from immunoSEQ multiplex PCR; TCRdb stores just in-frame clones and leaves some out. The data contain 100,000 to 150,000 clones, roughly 80% of them singletons. The sequenced sample consisted of PBMCs. Receptors were obtained from a woman in her fifties or sixties in good health and CMV-seronegative.

This chain connects TRBV6-1 to TRBJ1-5; D perhaps matches TRBD1 (6 bases). V dropped 6 bases and J dropped 6 bases, with 15 bases sitting between them. The CDR3 runs 14 residues. In germline, CDR1 is MNHNS, CDR2 SASEGT. The CDR3 is CASSEGEWVQPQHF. CDR3 DNA: TGTGCCAGCAGCGAGGGGGAGTGGGTTCAGCCCCAGCATTTT.

The genes are TRBV19 and TRBJ2-1; 9 bases agree with TRBD2. This CDR3 comprises 15 residues. Trimming at V came to 7 bases and at J to 0 bases, leaving 4 bases not matched to a gene. The germline gives CDR1 LNHDA, CDR2 SQIVND (reference sequence). The CDR3 DNA reads as TGTGCCAGTACCGCGGGGGGGAGCTCCTACAATGAGCAGTTCTTC. Amino acid sequence: CASTAGGSSYNEQFF.

The genes are TRBV6-6 and TRBJ1-1; D possibly corresponds to TRBD1 (6 bases). Trimming shortened V by 5 bases and J by 4 bases, and 14 bases separated the two germline ends. Germline V gives CDR1 MNHNY, CDR2 SVGAGI (reference sequence). The CDR3 is 14 amino acids. The CDR3 region has the DNA TGTGCCAGCAGTAGGAAGGGACACATCACTGAAGCTTTCTTT. Encoded protein: CASSRKGHITEAFF.

The CDR3 here is CASKQLHTGGSEQYF. CDR3 bases: TGTGCCAGCAAACAACTCCACACAGGGGGATCCGAGCAGTACTTC. The rearrangement joins TRBV28 to TRBJ2-7; 8 bases are shared with TRBD1. The CDR3 consists of 15 residues. J gave up 6 bases and V 7 bases, and 14 bases lay outside the gene matches. Germline assignment: CDR1 MDHEN and CDR2 SYDVKM.

The genes are TRBV5-4 and TRBJ2-5; TRBD1 might be the D (5 bases). The assigned J gene may be wrong: the sequence end matches TRBJ2-7 better. This CDR3 has 14 amino acids. Germline CDR1 and CDR2: SGHNT and YYREEE (reference sequence). CDR3 amino acids: CASSLRSGHYEQYF. CDR3 DNA: TGTGCCAGCAGCTTGCGATCAGGGCACTACGAGCAGTACTTC.

The chain joins TRBV14 to TRBJ2-5; TRBD1 agrees at 7 bases. CDR1 is SGHDN, CDR2 FVKESK, per germline. The CDR3 contains 18 residues. Losses at the gene ends were 2 bases for V and 1 base for J; bases not matched to a gene: 13. CDR3 bases: TGTGCCAGCAGCCAAAGGAGCAGGACAGGATCGTTCCAAGAGACCCAGTACTTC. Translation gives CASSQRSRTGSFQETQYF.

The J gene is TRBJ1-4, the V gene TRBV5-1, with 10 bases that match TRBD1. The CDR3 is made up of 15 amino acids. The germline V gene encodes CDR1 SGHRS and CDR2 YFSETQ. With V trimmed by 0 bases and J by 6 bases, 2 bases remained unmatched. The DNA of the CDR3 is TGCGCCAGCAGCTTGGGGGACAGGGGATATGAAAAACTGTTTTTT. Its protein is CASSLGDRGYEKLFF.

The gene calls are TRBV4-1 and TRBJ1-6, with D possibly TRBD1 on 6 matching bases. Trimming stripped 1 base from V and 5 bases from J, with 12 bases between. Germline V lookup: CDR1 MGHRA, CDR2 YSYEKL. The CDR3 is 16 residues long. CDR3 in DNA: TGCGCCAGCAGCCAAGGTCAGGGGAAGGATAATTCACCCCTCCACTTT. Encoded protein: CASSQGQGKDNSPLHF.

The sample holds a few counts of this clone. The CDR3, as DNA: TGCAGCGTTTTGATAAGCGGGGGCGGGGAGCTGTTTTTT. This gives the protein CSVLISGGGELFF. This rearrangement joins TRBV29-1 to TRBJ2-2, with TRBD2 identical over 8 bases. Germline CDR1 is SQVTM and CDR2 is ANQGSEA. The ends lost 5 bases at V and 7 bases at J; junction bases unmatched: 6. CDR3 length: 13 amino acids.

The rearrangement uses TRBV10-3 and TRBJ2-7; 7 bases map to TRBD1. The ends lost 0 bases at V and 0 bases at J; junction bases unmatched: 5. Looked up from germline, CDR1 is ENHRY and CDR2 is SYGVKD. CDR3 size: 16 residues. The CDR3 nucleotides are TGTGCCATCAGTGAGTCAGTGGACAGGTCCTCCTACGAGCAGTACTTC. This codes for CAISESVDRSSYEQYF.